These 31 T cell receptor beta chains were sequenced from one sample in a study of blood T cell repertoires in COVID-19. Assay used: immunoSEQ multiplex PCR; TCRdb lists only in-frame clones, some missing. The data hold 60,000 to 65,000 clones, with around 74% observed a single time. Sequencing input: peripheral blood. These TCRs come from an elderly woman with acute or convalescent COVID-19.

This clone was seen just once. This chain links TRBV5-6 with TRBJ2-7; 7 positions match TRBD1. The CDR3 consists of 13 residues. The ends lost 4 bases at V and 7 bases at J; junction bases unmatched: 8. CDR1 is SGHDT, CDR2 YYEEEE, per germline. DNA for the CDR3: TGTGCCAGCAGCATACTGACAGGGTGGGAGCAGTACTTC. Translation gives CASSILTGWEQYF.

The chain employs TRBV10-3 and TRBJ1-3; D possibly corresponds to TRBD1 (5 bases). V dropped 2 bases and J dropped 0 bases, with 11 bases sitting between them. The CDR3 sequence is 16 residues long. Germline-derived CDR1 and CDR2 are ENHRY and SYGVKD. The CDR3 sequence is CAISEPTTVSGNTIYF. The CDR3 nucleotides are TGTGCCATCAGTGAGCCGACGACAGTCTCTGGAAACACCATATATTTT.

This clone was seen a single time. This rearrangement joins TRBV7-3 to TRBJ1-1; D call uncertain. V was pared by 1 base and J by 1 base, with 10 bases between. The germline gives CDR1 SGHTA, CDR2 FQGTGA. This CDR3 has 15 amino acids. CDR3 protein: CASSLMEVRNTEAFF. In nucleotides, the CDR3 is TGTGCCAGCAGCTTAATGGAGGTGAGGAACACTGAAGCTTTCTTT.

The chain combines TRBV9 with TRBJ2-3; tentative D call: TRBD1 (6 bases). Trimming pared 0 bases from V and 9 bases from J, leaving 11 bases between. The CDR3 has 13 residues. Looked up from germline, CDR1 is SGDLS and CDR2 is YYNGEE. CDR3 amino acids: CASSVALQGTQYF. In nucleotides, the CDR3 is TGTGCCAGCAGCGTAGCTCTTCAGGGGACGCAGTATTTT.

The rearrangement joins TRBV9 to TRBJ1-4; 7 nucleotides line up with TRBD1. Per germline, CDR1 SGDLS and CDR2 YYNGEE. The CDR3 has 16 amino acids. V trimming: 0 bases; J trimming: 4 bases; junction bases outside the gene matches: 6. CDR3 sequence: CASSVDMTGNNEKLFF. In DNA form, the CDR3 reads TGTGCCAGCAGCGTAGACATGACAGGGAATAATGAAAAACTGTTTTTT.

The chain has TRBV18 and TRBJ2-5, with 10 positions matching TRBD1. CDR3 size: 16 residues. Germline CDR1 KGHSH, CDR2 LQKENI. V lost 2 bases, J lost 5 bases, and 8 bases stayed unmatched. CDR3 coding DNA: TGTGCCAGCTCACCAGTGAGGGACAGGGGCCGGGAGACCCAGTACTTC. It encodes CASSPVRDRGRETQYF. Filled out from reference TRBV18 and TRBJ2-5, the complete variable domain reads NAGVMQNPRHLVRRRGQEARLRCSPMKGHSHVYWYRQLPEEGLKFMVYLQKENIIDESGMPKERFSAEFPKEGPSILRIQQVVRGDSAAYFCASSPVRDRGRETQYFGPGTRLLVL.

This sequence joins TRBV12-3 or TRBV12-4 and TRBJ2-7; weak D call: TRBD2 (5 bases). This CDR3 has 13 amino acids. Deletions cut 6 bases from V and 5 bases from J, with 14 bases between. CDR3 amino acids: CASSYTRTDEQYF. CDR3 sequence (DNA): TGTGCCAGCAGCTATACTAGGACGGACGAGCAGTACTTC.

This clone showed up just once. This chain uses TRBV19 with TRBJ2-1, with a tentative D call TRBD1 (5 bases). Trimming shortened V by 4 bases and J by 2 bases, and 6 bases separated the two germline ends. The CDR3 sequence is 13 residues long. Germline CDR1 LNHDA, CDR2 SQIVND (reference sequence). In DNA form, the CDR3 reads TGTGCCAGTAGTAAGGGGACCTACAATGAGCAGTTCTTC. It is translated as CASSKGTYNEQFF.

The rearrangement links TRBV5-1 to TRBJ2-3; 8 positions agree with TRBD2. V was pared by 4 bases and J by 4 bases, with 11 bases of the junction left unmatched. Germline V lookup: CDR1 SGHRS, CDR2 YFSETQ. This CDR3 comprises 16 residues. The CDR3 sequence: CASSPGSGSGSDTQYF. As DNA, the CDR3 is TGCGCCAGCAGCCCGGGGAGCGGGAGTGGATCAGATACGCAGTATTTT.

The V and J genes are TRBV29-1 and TRBJ1-1, with TRBD1 as a possible D gene (5 bases). Trimming removed 7 bases from V and 6 bases from J, with 15 bases in between. The CDR3 sequence is 12 residues long. Per the germline V gene, CDR1 is SQVTM and CDR2 is ANQGSEA. CDR3 coding DNA: TGCAGCGGGACATTCAGGGTGGCTGAAGCTTTCTTT. Translated: CSGTFRVAEAFF. The complete variable domain, with remaining parts taken from reference TRBV29-1 and TRBJ1-1, reads SAVISQKPSRDICQRGTSLTIQCQVDSQVTMMFWYRQQPGQSLTLIATANQGSEATYESGFVIDKFPISRPNLTFSTLTVSNMSPEDSSIYLCSGTFRVAEAFFGQGTRLTVV.

V gene TRBV24-1 combines with J gene TRBJ2-1; 15 positions match TRBD2. This CDR3 spans 17 amino acids. J gave up 7 bases and V 4 bases, and 7 bases lay outside the gene matches. Looked up from germline, CDR1 is KGHDR and CDR2 is SFDVKD. This CDR3 is CATSEGTSGRRGNEQFF. In nucleotides, the CDR3 is TGTGCCACCAGTGAGGGGACTAGCGGGAGGAGAGGAAATGAGCAGTTCTTC.

V usage is TRBV6-5 and J usage is TRBJ2-7; TRBD2 agrees at 9 bases. This CDR3 spans 15 amino acids. The junction had 7 bases not matched to a gene; V was cut back by 6 bases and J by 1 base. CDR1 is MNHEY and CDR2 is SVGAGI in the germline V gene. CDR3 region: CASRTGTSSSYEQYF. CDR3 sequence (DNA): TGTGCCAGCAGAACCGGGACTAGCAGTTCCTACGAGCAGTACTTC.

This clone has only a few counts. The V and J genes are TRBV18 and TRBJ2-7; 7 bases are a match to TRBD2. The germline V gene encodes CDR1 KGHSH and CDR2 LQKENI. CDR3 length: 15 amino acids. V shed 3 bases, J shed 3 bases, and the junction held 8 bases outside the gene matches. CDR3: CASSPYGRTDYEQYF. CDR3 bases: TGTGCCAGCTCACCCTACGGGAGGACTGACTACGAGCAGTACTTC. The full variable domain, rest sourced from reference TRBV18 and TRBJ2-7, is NAGVMQNPRHLVRRRGQEARLRCSPMKGHSHVYWYRQLPEEGLKFMVYLQKENIIDESGMPKERFSAEFPKEGPSILRIQQVVRGDSAAYFCASSPYGRTDYEQYFGPGTRLTVT.

The gene calls are TRBV28 and TRBJ1-2, with a weak D call TRBD1 (6 bases). V lost 2 bases and J lost 2, with 12 bases in between. The CDR3 totals 15 residues. The germline CDR1 and CDR2 sequences are MDHEN and SYDVKM. The CDR3 reads CASSLARTANYGYTF. The CDR3 DNA reads TGTGCCAGCAGTTTAGCTCGGACAGCGAACTATGGCTACACCTTC.

This clone was observed a few times. The genes are TRBV27 and TRBJ1-4; 9 nucleotides line up with TRBD1. The ends lost 2 bases at V and 8 bases at J; junction bases unmatched: 9. Per germline, CDR1 MNHEY and CDR2 SMNVEV (reference sequence). The CDR3 is made up of 16 amino acids. CDR3 protein: CASSLRIGTGREKLFF. The CDR3 DNA reads TGTGCCAGCAGTTTACGAATCGGGACAGGGAGGGAAAAACTGTTTTTT.

This chain uses TRBV25-1 with TRBJ1-1, with 11 bases matching TRBD1. V lost 5 bases to trimming and J lost 6 bases; unmatched junction nucleotides: 8. Germline V gives CDR1 MGHDK, CDR2 SYGVNS. This CDR3 has 15 amino acids. CDR3: CASSPLDRGQAEAFF. The CDR3 DNA is TGTGCCAGCAGTCCACTGGACAGGGGGCAGGCTGAAGCTTTCTTT.

This clone was picked up one time. This chain connects TRBV7-2 to TRBJ1-1; D possibly corresponds to TRBD1 (5 bases). There are 13 residues in the CDR3. Germline V gene lookup returns CDR1 SGHTA and CDR2 FQGNSA. Trimming took off 0 bases at V and 6 bases at J, with 8 bases between the two ends. CDR3: CASSLAAGAEAFF. The CDR3 DNA reads TGTGCCAGCAGCTTAGCGGCGGGGGCTGAAGCTTTCTTT.

The chain uses TRBV28 and TRBJ2-7; D is perhaps TRBD2 (6 bases). The V gene's germline CDR1 is MDHEN and CDR2 SYDVKM. V dropped 6 bases and J dropped 2 bases, with 20 bases sitting between them. The CDR3 runs 16 residues. The DNA for the CDR3 is TGTGCCAGCAGGGCAATCGTGACTAGTCCGACCTACGAGCAGTACTTC. It yields the protein CASRAIVTSPTYEQYF.

J is TRBJ2-7 and V is TRBV28; the D gene is possibly TRBD2 (6 bases). The CDR3 is 13 amino acids. Germline V gene sequence: CDR1 MDHEN, CDR2 SYDVKM. V was trimmed by 10 bases and J by 5 bases, leaving 18 bases between them. CDR3 nucleotide sequence: TGTGCCATCCACAATCTTGGGGGGAACGAGCAGTACTTC. Translating gives CAIHNLGGNEQYF.

The chain employs TRBV19 and TRBJ2-4; D is ambiguous. The CDR3 sequence is 12 residues long. V was cut by 8 bases and J by 9 bases, with 14 bases left in between. Germline V gives CDR1 LNHDA, CDR2 SQIVND (reference sequence). The CDR3, as DNA: TGTGCCAGTGCTTCGACCGGAGCCATTCAGTACTTC. Protein: CASASTGAIQYF.

The chain links TRBV4-1 to TRBJ2-7; 9 positions match TRBD2. In germline, CDR1 is MGHRA, CDR2 YSYEKL. CDR3 size: 16 residues. V trimming: 3 bases; J trimming: 4 bases; junction bases outside the gene matches: 10. CDR3 region: CASSHETGTSNYEQYF. Written as DNA, the CDR3 is TGCGCCAGCAGCCATGAAACCGGGACTAGCAATTACGAGCAGTACTTC.

This chain links TRBV6-5 with TRBJ1-2; D is unclear. This CDR3 spans 13 amino acids. Trimming left V 6 bases short and J 2 bases short, with 10 bases between. Germline lookup yields CDR1 MNHEY and CDR2 SVGAGI. The CDR3 DNA reads as TGTGCCAGCAGAGCGGTCCAGAACTATGGCTACACCTTC. Protein: CASRAVQNYGYTF.

This chain links TRBV2 with TRBJ2-3, with a weak D call TRBD1 (5 bases). Germline V CDR1 and CDR2: SNHLY, FYNNEI. This CDR3 is 15 amino acids long. V was clipped by 5 bases and J by 4 bases, with 16 bases between them. CDR3 sequence reads: CASSRQRMSADTQYF. CDR3 nucleotides: TGTGCCAGCAGTAGACAGCGAATGTCCGCAGATACGCAGTATTTT.

The CDR3 region has the DNA TGTGCCAGCAGCCCCCCCCTGGGGACTAGCGGGAAGGCGGGAGAGACCCAGTACTTC. Amino acids: CASSPPLGTSGKAGETQYF. This chain joins TRBV5-6 and TRBJ2-5; TRBD2 agrees at 13 bases. The CDR3 consists of 19 residues. The germline gives CDR1 SGHDT, CDR2 YYEEEE. Trimming cost V 4 bases and J 4 bases; bases outside gene matches: 16.

Points on this clone: A junction end diverges from the germline sequence, so it may reflect a read error. The chain is built from TRBV6-2 or TRBV6-3 and TRBJ2-1; 10 bases align to TRBD1. The germline V gene has CDR1 MNHEY and CDR2 SVGEGT. The CDR3 extends over 16 amino acids. The CDR3 here is CASSHRDRGSNNEQFF. The CDR3, as DNA: TGTGCCAGCAGTCACAGGGACAGGGGCTCCAACAATGAGCAGTTCTTC.

This rearrangement joins TRBV6-6 to TRBJ2-5; 7 nucleotides match TRBD1. The germline V gene has CDR1 MNHNY and CDR2 SVGAGI (reference sequence). Trimming cost V 0 bases and J 1 base; bases outside gene matches: 2. CDR3 size: 15 residues. For the CDR3, the DNA is TGTGCCAGCAGTTACTCGAACAGGGGCCAAGAGACCCAGTACTTC. It yields the protein CASSYSNRGQETQYF.

For this clone: One end of the junction varies from germline; a read error may be responsible. This sequence joins TRBV15 and TRBJ1-1; D gene ambiguous. There are 13 residues in the CDR3. Germline CDR1 reads LNHNV; CDR2 reads YYDKDF (reference sequence). The CDR3 DNA sequence: TGTGCCACCAGAAGAGCCATGAACACTGAAGCTTTCTTT. Residues: CATRRAMNTEAFF. Supplemented by reference TRBV15 and TRBJ1-1, the full variable domain reads DAMVIQNPRYQVTQFGKPVTLSCSQTLNHNVMYWYQQKSSQAPKLLFHYYDKDFNNEADTPDNFQSRRPNTSFCFLDIRSPGLGDTAMYLCATRRAMNTEAFFGQGTRLTVV.

This clone was found a few times. At one end, the junction sequence differs from germline, possibly due to a read error. The chain carries TRBV5-1 and TRBJ2-5, with 8 nucleotides matching TRBD1. Germline loops: CDR1 SGHRS, CDR2 YFSETQ. The CDR3 spans 16 residues. This CDR3 is CASSLEDDRGRETQYF. The CDR3 coding sequence is TGCGCCAGCAGTTTGGAGGACGACAGGGGCCGGGAGACCCAGTACTTC.

V is TRBV28 and J is TRBJ1-5; D gene uncertain. V lost 2 bases, J lost 3 bases, and 11 bases lay in between. CDR3 length equals 15 residues. CDR1 and CDR2 (germline): MDHEN, SYDVKM. The CDR3 loop is CASSLEVLLNQPQHF. For the CDR3, the DNA is TGTGCCAGCAGTTTAGAGGTTCTGCTCAATCAGCCCCAGCATTTT.

The chain links TRBV5-1 to TRBJ2-5, with 15 bases aligning to TRBD2. Trimming removed 4 bases from V and 4 bases from J; junction bases left unmatched: 2. The CDR3 has 15 amino acids. Per germline, CDR1 SGHRS and CDR2 YFSETQ. CDR3 residues: CASSRGLAGGETQYF. DNA of the CDR3: TGCGCCAGCAGCAGGGGACTAGCGGGAGGAGAGACCCAGTACTTC.

The sample holds a few counts of this clone. V and J are TRBV14 and TRBJ1-5; D possibly corresponds to TRBD1 (5 bases). The germline CDR1 and CDR2 sequences are SGHDN and FVKESK. Deletions cut 1 base from V and 2 bases from J, with 18 bases between. There are 18 residues in the CDR3. The CDR3: CASSQVIFQGWRNQPQHF. As DNA, the CDR3 is TGTGCCAGCAGCCAAGTGATTTTTCAGGGTTGGCGCAATCAGCCCCAGCATTTT.